Following are 23 T cell receptor beta chains from one sample sequenced in a study of shared clonotypes between healthy human individuals. Profiled with immunoSEQ multiplex PCR; TCRdb holds only in-frame clones, not every one. Of some 2.3 million clones in the sample, over 90% were seen once. Sequencing used naive CD4+ T cells from PBMCs. This sample's subset: CD45RA+ positively selected. The source is a man aged 18-30 years in good health. Some clones in this sample may be carry-over from other donors' samples.

There are a few counts of this clone. Distinct nucleotide sequences in the sample also encode this CDR3. The chain employs TRBV29-1 and TRBJ1-1; 8 bases are a match to TRBD1. Trimming removed 4 bases from V and 4 bases from J; junction bases left unmatched: 2. The CDR3 consists of 12 residues. The germline CDR1 and CDR2 sequences are SQVTM and ANQGSEA. DNA of the CDR3: TGCAGCGTTGTACAGGGGGGCACTGAAGCTTTCTTT. The encoded protein is CSVVQGGTEAFF.

The chain employs TRBV4-1 and TRBJ2-5, with 9 positions matching TRBD2. Germline V gene data show CDR1 as MGHRA and CDR2 as YSYEKL. Trimming took 0 bases from V and 5 from J; bases not matched to a gene: 4. The CDR3 loop spans 15 amino acids. CDR3 sequence reads: CASSQDGTSHETQYF. CDR3 sequence (DNA): TGCGCCAGCAGCCAAGATGGGACTAGCCACGAGACCCAGTACTTC.

The V call is TRBV5-1, the J call TRBJ2-1; TRBD1 or TRBD2 may be the D gene (5 bases each). Germline loops: CDR1 SGHRS, CDR2 YFSETQ. CDR3 length: 14 residues. V was shortened by 0 bases and J by 8 bases, with 12 bases between the two germline ends. CDR3 loop: CASSLAPRGDEQFF. In nucleotides, the CDR3 is TGCGCCAGCAGCTTGGCCCCCCGAGGGGATGAGCAGTTCTTC.

The J gene is TRBJ1-5, the V gene TRBV28; unclear D gene. The CDR3 loop spans 11 amino acids. Trimming took 5 bases from V and 6 from J, leaving 5 bases between them. From germline, CDR1 is MDHEN and CDR2 SYDVKM. CDR3 DNA sequence: TGTGCCAGCAGTAGGACTCAGCCCCAGCATTTT. Translation: CASSRTQPQHF.

This clone is a singleton in its sample. V is TRBV28 and J is TRBJ2-1, with 7 bases aligning to TRBD2. The V and J ends lost 1 base and 6 bases, in that order; junction bases with no gene match: 9. The CDR3 covers 16 residues. Germline assignment: CDR1 MDHEN and CDR2 SYDVKM. The CDR3 region has the DNA TGTGCCAGCAGTTTATTAGGCCCGACTAGCTCCAATGAGCAGTTCTTC. This encodes CASSLLGPTSSNEQFF.

The V call is TRBV5-1, the J call TRBJ2-7; D unresolved. This CDR3 region has 15 residues. Germline CDR1 and CDR2: SGHRS and YFSETQ. Trimming stripped 0 bases from V and 2 bases from J, with 12 bases between. The CDR3 here is CASSLAPGQPYEQYF. In nucleotides, the CDR3 is TGCGCCAGCAGCTTGGCGCCGGGTCAGCCCTACGAGCAGTACTTC.

The rearrangement uses TRBV5-6 and TRBJ2-3; D is unresolved. The germline gives CDR1 SGHDT, CDR2 YYEEEE. This CDR3 spans 15 amino acids. V gave up 1 base and J gave up 1 base, with 10 bases separating them. The CDR3 DNA reads TGTGCCAGCAGCTTGACGCAGGCAGGCACAGATACGCAGTATTTT. Translation gives CASSLTQAGTDTQYF.

The chain joins TRBV2 to TRBJ2-1; D tentatively fits TRBD1 or TRBD2 (8 bases each). Germline CDR1 SNHLY, CDR2 FYNNEI. V was clipped by 1 base and J by 12 bases, with 13 bases between them. The CDR3 consists of 13 residues. The CDR3 sequence is CASSEDSGTGQFF. The CDR3 nucleotides read TGTGCCAGCAGTGAAGATAGCGGGACAGGGCAGTTCTTC.

J is TRBJ1-3 and V is TRBV7-2; 7 bases line up with TRBD1. J lost 0 bases, V lost 5 bases, and 10 bases had no gene match. Germline V CDR1 and CDR2: SGHTA, FQGNSA. The CDR3 spans 17 residues. The CDR3 DNA is TGTGCCAGCAGCCCCCGAGGGGGACAGCTCTCTGGAAACACCATATATTTT. Protein product: CASSPRGGQLSGNTIYF.

Remarks on this clone: Distinct nucleotide sequences in the sample also encode this CDR3. This chain links TRBV7-2 with TRBJ2-7; D gene unclear. Germline CDR1 is SGHTA and CDR2 is FQGNSA. The CDR3 length is 12 residues. The V end was cut by 3 bases, the J end by 0 bases, with 3 bases between. The CDR3 DNA follows: TGTGCCAGCAGCTTCAGCTCCTACGAGCAGTACTTC. It translates to CASSFSSYEQYF.

V and J are TRBV2 and TRBJ2-3; 9 bases line up with TRBD1. The CDR3 runs 15 residues. J gave up 6 bases and V 6 bases, and 10 bases lay outside the gene matches. Per germline, CDR1 SNHLY and CDR2 FYNNEI. CDR3 loop: CASSGGQGGSDTQYF. In DNA, the CDR3 is TGTGCCAGCAGCGGGGGACAGGGAGGATCGGATACGCAGTATTTT. Full variable domain (outside the CDR3, taken from reference TRBV2 and TRBJ2-3): EPEVTQTPSHQVTQMGQEVILRCVPISNHLYFYWYRQILGQKVEFLVSFYNNEISEKSEIFDDQFSVERPDGSNFTLKIRSTKLEDSAMYFCASSGGQGGSDTQYFGPGTRLTVL.

This clone appeared a few times. The chain couples TRBV19 to TRBJ1-5; no clear D. Trimming removed 6 bases at V and 10 bases at J, with 13 bases between. The CDR3 spans 12 residues. CDR1 LNHDA and CDR2 SQIVND come from the germline V gene (reference sequence). This CDR3 is CASRTQSKPQHF. The CDR3 DNA reads TGTGCCAGTAGGACCCAATCGAAACCCCAGCATTTT.

The chain carries TRBV7-2 and TRBJ1-2; D not resolved. The CDR3 has 15 residues. The germline V and J ends were trimmed by 5 bases and 1 base, with 14 bases remaining between them. Germline V gives CDR1 SGHTA, CDR2 FQGNSA. The CDR3, as DNA: TGTGCCAGCAGCCCCGAGCCAGGATTTAACTATGGCTACACCTTC. Translated: CASSPEPGFNYGYTF.

This clone appeared a single time. V usage is TRBV28 and J usage is TRBJ2-7; D unresolved. There are 12 residues in the CDR3. The germline V gene encodes CDR1 MDHEN and CDR2 SYDVKM. Between the trimmed V and J ends, which lost 4 bases and 5 bases, there was a span of 9 bases. In DNA form, the CDR3 reads TGTGCCAGCAGTTCGCTAATCCACGAGCAGTACTTC. The encoded protein is CASSSLIHEQYF.

The chain combines TRBV28 with TRBJ1-2, with a possible D match to TRBD1 (5 bases). The CDR3 consists of 15 residues. The ends were cut back, 3 bases at V and 3 bases at J, with 14 bases in the middle. Germline V gene data show CDR1 as MDHEN and CDR2 as SYDVKM. In nucleotides, the CDR3 is TGTGCCAGCAGTTTCGGTTTCAGGGCTGACTATGGCTACACCTTC. Protein product: CASSFGFRADYGYTF.

This chain uses TRBV6-1 with TRBJ1-5; TRBD1 agrees at 9 bases. The CDR3 is 15 amino acids. CDR1 and CDR2 (germline): MNHNS, SASEGT. J was trimmed by 7 bases and V by 5 bases; bases with no gene match: 9. DNA for the CDR3: TGTGCCAGCAGTTCCGGGACAGGGACGTGGCAGCCCCAGCATTTT. It yields the protein CASSSGTGTWQPQHF.

The chain couples TRBV28 to TRBJ2-7; 7 nucleotides match TRBD1. Germline CDR1 reads MDHEN; CDR2 reads SYDVKM. The V and J ends lost 6 bases and 2 bases, in that order; junction bases with no gene match: 10. The CDR3 length is 15 residues. The CDR3 DNA is TGTGCCAGCAGGCTCACCGGACAGGCCCCCTACGAGCAGTACTTC. Protein product: CASRLTGQAPYEQYF.

V and J are TRBV9 and TRBJ2-3; D gene ambiguous. Germline V gene lookup returns CDR1 SGDLS and CDR2 YYNGEE. CDR3 length: 14 residues. Trimming cost V 0 bases and J 1 base, with 6 bases left between them. CDR3 nucleotide sequence: TGTGCCAGCAGCGTAGAGGAGCGCACAGATACGCAGTATTTT. Its protein product is CASSVEERTDTQYF.

V and J are TRBV2 and TRBJ2-1, with no clear D. This CDR3 contains 12 residues. V lost 7 bases and J 6 bases, leaving 10 bases between the germline ends. Germline V gene data show CDR1 as SNHLY and CDR2 as FYNNEI. The CDR3 coding sequence is TGTGCCAGCATGGAAGAGGTCAATGAGCAGTTCTTC. Its translation is CASMEEVNEQFF.

In nucleotides, the CDR3 is TGTGCCATCAGTGGGGCTTTTGGGGGAGAACAAGAGACCCAGTACTTC. Translation gives CAISGAFGGEQETQYF. The chain is built from TRBV10-3 and TRBJ2-5, with D possibly called TRBD1 or TRBD2 (5 bases each). Germline-derived CDR1 and CDR2 are ENHRY and SYGVKD. V was trimmed by 4 bases and J by 2 bases, leaving 17 bases between them. CDR3 length equals 16 residues.

This clone was counted once. The chain has TRBV11-2 and TRBJ1-3; 7 bases align to TRBD1. Germline CDR1 SGHAT, CDR2 FQNNGV. The J segment lost 2 bases and the V segment lost 5 bases, leaving 6 bases of the junction unmatched. The CDR3 runs to 15 residues. The DNA for the CDR3 is TGTGCCAGCAGCCTAAGACAGGGCCCTGGAAACACCATATATTTT. Its translation: CASSLRQGPGNTIYF.

The chain couples TRBV5-4 to TRBJ2-5, with 10 bases matching TRBD1. Unmatched junction bases numbered 10, after V lost 4 bases and J lost 4 bases. Germline CDR1 is SGHNT and CDR2 is YYREEE (reference sequence). This CDR3 has 16 residues. The CDR3, as DNA: TGTGCCAGCAGCCCTGGGGTGGGACAGGGGAGAGAGACCCAGTACTTC. Its protein is CASSPGVGQGRETQYF.

The J gene is TRBJ2-7, the V gene TRBV19, with a tentative D call TRBD1 (6 bases). The germline gives CDR1 LNHDA, CDR2 SQIVND (reference sequence). The CDR3 sequence is 14 residues long. The germline V and J ends were trimmed by 4 bases and 4 bases, with 14 bases remaining between them. CDR3 residues: CASSTLRTAYEQYF. As DNA, the CDR3 is TGTGCCAGTAGTACACTCAGGACAGCGTACGAGCAGTACTTC.